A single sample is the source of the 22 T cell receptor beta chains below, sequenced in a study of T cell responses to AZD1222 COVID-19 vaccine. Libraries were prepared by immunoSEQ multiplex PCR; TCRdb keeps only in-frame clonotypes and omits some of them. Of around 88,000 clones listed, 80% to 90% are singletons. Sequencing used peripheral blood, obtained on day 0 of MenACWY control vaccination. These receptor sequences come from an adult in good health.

The CDR3 sequence is CASSTGQGYNQPQHF. DNA of the CDR3: TGTGCCAGTAGTACCGGACAGGGTTACAATCAGCCCCAGCATTTT. V usage is TRBV19 and J usage is TRBJ1-5; TRBD1 matches 8 bases. V gave up 4 bases and J gave up 3 bases; unmatched junction bases: 5. The germline V gene encodes CDR1 LNHDA and CDR2 SQIVND (reference sequence). This CDR3 has 15 residues.

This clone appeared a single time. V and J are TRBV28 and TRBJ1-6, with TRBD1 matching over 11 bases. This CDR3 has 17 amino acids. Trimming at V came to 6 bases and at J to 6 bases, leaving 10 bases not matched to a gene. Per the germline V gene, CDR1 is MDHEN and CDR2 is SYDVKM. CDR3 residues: CASSSEGQGVFNSPLHF. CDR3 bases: TGTGCCAGCAGCTCCGAGGGACAGGGGGTTTTTAATTCACCCCTCCACTTT. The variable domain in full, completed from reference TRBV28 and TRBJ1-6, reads DVKVTQSSRYLVKRTGEKVFLECVQDMDHENMFWYRQDPGLGLRLIYFSYDVKMKEKGDIPEGYSVSREKKERFSLILESASTNQTSMYLCASSSEGQGVFNSPLHFGNGTRLTVT.

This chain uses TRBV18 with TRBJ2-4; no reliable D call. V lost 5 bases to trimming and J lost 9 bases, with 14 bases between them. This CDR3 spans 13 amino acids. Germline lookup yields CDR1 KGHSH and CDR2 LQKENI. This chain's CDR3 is CASSSTVIAIQYF. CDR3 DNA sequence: TGTGCCAGCTCAAGCACAGTGATAGCCATTCAGTACTTC.

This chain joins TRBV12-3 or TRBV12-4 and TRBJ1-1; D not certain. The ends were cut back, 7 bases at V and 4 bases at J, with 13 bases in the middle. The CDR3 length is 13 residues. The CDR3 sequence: CASIVDLGTEAFF. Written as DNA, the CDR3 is TGTGCCAGCATTGTAGACCTGGGCACTGAAGCTTTCTTT.

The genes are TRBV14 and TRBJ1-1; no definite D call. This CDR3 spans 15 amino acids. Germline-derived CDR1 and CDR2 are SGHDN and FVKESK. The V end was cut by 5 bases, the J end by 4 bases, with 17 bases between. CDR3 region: CASSAMVGRATEAFF. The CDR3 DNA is TGTGCCAGCAGCGCGATGGTGGGTAGGGCCACTGAAGCTTTCTTT.

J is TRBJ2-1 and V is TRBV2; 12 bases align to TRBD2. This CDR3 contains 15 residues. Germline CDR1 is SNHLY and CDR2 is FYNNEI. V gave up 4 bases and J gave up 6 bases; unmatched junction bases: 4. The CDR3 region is CASSVPSGGANEQFF. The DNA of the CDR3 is TGTGCCAGCAGTGTACCTAGCGGGGGGGCCAATGAGCAGTTCTTC.

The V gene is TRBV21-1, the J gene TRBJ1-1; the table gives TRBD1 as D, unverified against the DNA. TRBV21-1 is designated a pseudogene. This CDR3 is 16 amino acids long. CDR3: CASSKAGGTANTEAFF. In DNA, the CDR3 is TGTGCCAGCAGCAAAGCGGGCGGGACAGCGAACACTGAAGCTTTCTTT.

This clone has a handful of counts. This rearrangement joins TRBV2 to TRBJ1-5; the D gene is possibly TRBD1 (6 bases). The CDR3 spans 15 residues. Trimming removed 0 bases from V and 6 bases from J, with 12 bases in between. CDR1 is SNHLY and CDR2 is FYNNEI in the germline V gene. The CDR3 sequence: CASSEARGAGQPQHF. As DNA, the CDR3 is TGTGCCAGCAGTGAAGCTAGGGGGGCCGGTCAGCCCCAGCATTTT. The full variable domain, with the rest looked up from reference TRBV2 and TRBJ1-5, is EPEVTQTPSHQVTQMGQEVILRCVPISNHLYFYWYRQILGQKVEFLVSFYNNEISEKSEIFDDQFSVERPDGSNFTLKIRSTKLEDSAMYFCASSEARGAGQPQHFGDGTRLSIL.

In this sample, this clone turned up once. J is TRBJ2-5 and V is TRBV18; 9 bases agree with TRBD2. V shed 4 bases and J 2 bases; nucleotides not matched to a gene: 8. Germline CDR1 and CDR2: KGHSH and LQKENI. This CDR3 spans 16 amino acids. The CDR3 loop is CASSQQGLALQETQYF. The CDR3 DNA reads TGTGCCAGCTCACAACAGGGACTAGCCTTACAAGAGACCCAGTACTTC.

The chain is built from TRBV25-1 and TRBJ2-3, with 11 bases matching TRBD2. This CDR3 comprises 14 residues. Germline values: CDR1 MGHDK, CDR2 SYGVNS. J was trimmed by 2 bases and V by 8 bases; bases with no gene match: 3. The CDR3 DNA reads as TGTGCCAGCCTAGCGGGGGGATACACAGATACGCAGTATTTT. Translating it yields CASLAGGYTDTQYF. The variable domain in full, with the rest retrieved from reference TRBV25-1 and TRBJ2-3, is EADIYQTPRYLVIGTGKKITLECSQTMGHDKMYWYQQDPGMELHLIHYSYGVNSTEKGDLSSESTVSRIRTEHFPLTLESARPSHTSQYLCASLAGGYTDTQYFGPGTRLTVL.

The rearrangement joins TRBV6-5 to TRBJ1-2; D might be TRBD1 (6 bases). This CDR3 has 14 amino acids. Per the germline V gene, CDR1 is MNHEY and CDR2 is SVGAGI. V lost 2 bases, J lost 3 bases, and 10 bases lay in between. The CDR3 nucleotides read TGTGCCAGCAGTTACCGGGAGGGGGACTATGGCTACACCTTC. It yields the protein CASSYREGDYGYTF.

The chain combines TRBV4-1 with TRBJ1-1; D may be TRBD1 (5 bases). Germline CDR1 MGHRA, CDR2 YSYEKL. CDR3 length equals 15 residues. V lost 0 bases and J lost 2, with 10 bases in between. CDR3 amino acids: CASSQDVGPNTEAFF. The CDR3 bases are TGCGCCAGCAGCCAAGACGTGGGGCCTAACACTGAAGCTTTCTTT.

CDR3 coding DNA: TGCGCCAGCAGCCAAGATCACAGGGAAAATGAGCAGTTCTTC. This encodes CASSQDHRENEQFF. The chain recombines TRBV4-3 with TRBJ2-1; D is possibly TRBD1 (6 bases). The CDR3 has 14 residues. Between the trimmed V and J ends, which lost 0 bases and 7 bases, there was a span of 10 bases. Germline V CDR1 and CDR2: LGHNA, YSLEER.

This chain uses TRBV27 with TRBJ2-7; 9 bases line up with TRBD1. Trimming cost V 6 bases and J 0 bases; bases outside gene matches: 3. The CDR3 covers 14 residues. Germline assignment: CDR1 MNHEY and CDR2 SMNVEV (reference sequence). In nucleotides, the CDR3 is TGTGCCAGCAGGGGACAGGGAAGCTCCTACGAGCAGTACTTC. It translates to CASRGQGSSYEQYF.

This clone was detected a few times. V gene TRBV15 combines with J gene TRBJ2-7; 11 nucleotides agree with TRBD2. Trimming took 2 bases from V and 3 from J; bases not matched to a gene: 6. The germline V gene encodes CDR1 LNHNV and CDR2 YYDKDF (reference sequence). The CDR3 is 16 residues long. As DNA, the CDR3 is TGTGCCACCAGCAGACGTAGCGGGGGGGCGATCTACGAGCAGTACTTC. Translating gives CATSRRSGGAIYEQYF.

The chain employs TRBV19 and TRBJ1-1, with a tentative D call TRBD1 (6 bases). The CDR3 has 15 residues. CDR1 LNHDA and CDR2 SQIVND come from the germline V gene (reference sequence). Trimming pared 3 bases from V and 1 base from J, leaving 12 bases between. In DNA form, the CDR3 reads TGTGCCAGTAGTATCCCCGGGGGGCGGAACACTGAAGCTTTCTTT. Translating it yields CASSIPGGRNTEAFF.

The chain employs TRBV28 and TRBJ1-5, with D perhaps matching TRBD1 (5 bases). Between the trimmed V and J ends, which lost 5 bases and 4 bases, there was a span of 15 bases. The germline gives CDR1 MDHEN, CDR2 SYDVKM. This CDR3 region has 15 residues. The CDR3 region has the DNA TGTGCCAGCAGTCCCTCTGGGGGAAGAAATCAGCCCCAGCATTTT. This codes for CASSPSGGRNQPQHF.

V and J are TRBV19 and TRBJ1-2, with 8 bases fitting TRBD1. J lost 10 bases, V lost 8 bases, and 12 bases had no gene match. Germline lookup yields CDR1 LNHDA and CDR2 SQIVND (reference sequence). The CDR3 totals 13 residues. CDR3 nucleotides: TGTGCCAGTGTCCAGTTTGACAGGGGACTCTACACCTTC. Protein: CASVQFDRGLYTF.

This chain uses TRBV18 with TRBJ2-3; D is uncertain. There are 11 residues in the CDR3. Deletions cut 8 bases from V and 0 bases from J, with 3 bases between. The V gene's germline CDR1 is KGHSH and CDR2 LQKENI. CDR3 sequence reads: CASLSTDTQYF. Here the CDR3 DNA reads TGTGCCAGCCTGAGCACAGATACGCAGTATTTT.

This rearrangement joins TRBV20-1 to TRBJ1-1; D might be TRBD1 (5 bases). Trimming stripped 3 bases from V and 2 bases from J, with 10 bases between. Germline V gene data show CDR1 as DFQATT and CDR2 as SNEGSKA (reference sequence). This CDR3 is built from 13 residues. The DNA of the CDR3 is TGCAGTGCTAGTCGGACAACTAACACTGAAGCTTTCTTT. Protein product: CSASRTTNTEAFF.

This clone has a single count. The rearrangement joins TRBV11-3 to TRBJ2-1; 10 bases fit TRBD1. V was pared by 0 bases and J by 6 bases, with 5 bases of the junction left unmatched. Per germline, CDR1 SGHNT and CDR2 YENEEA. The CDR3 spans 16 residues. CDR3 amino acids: CASSLDRWDRGNEQFF. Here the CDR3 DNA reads TGTGCCAGCAGCTTAGATCGCTGGGACAGGGGCAATGAGCAGTTCTTC.

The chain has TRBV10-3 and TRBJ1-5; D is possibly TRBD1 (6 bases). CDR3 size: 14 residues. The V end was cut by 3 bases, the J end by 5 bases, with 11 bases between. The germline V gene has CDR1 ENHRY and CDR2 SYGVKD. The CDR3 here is CAISDPGVDQPQHF. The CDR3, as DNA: TGTGCCATCAGTGACCCAGGGGTGGATCAGCCCCAGCATTTT.